This T cell receptor beta chain was profiled in a study of T cells in localized non-small cell lung cancer (TCRdb year 2020). In the study overall: Comparing tumors with uninvolved tumor-adjacent lungs, the study looked at the T cell repertoires of hundreds of patients with early-stage NSCLC. The cohort was made up of around 250 treatment-naive NSCLC patients whose localized lung tumors had been resected. The mean age of the NSCLC patients was roughly 70 years, with 120 to 150 men and 95 to 110 women. Broad study findings and their caveats: Of the top 100 tumor clones, a median of roughly 60 were detected in paired uninvolved adjacent lung; over 25 were also among that lung's top 100. Because multi-region tumor sequencing was not performed, intratumor heterogeneity could not be ruled out. Uninvolved tumor-adjacent lung showed the highest T cell clonality, higher than tumor, which suggests more focused antigenic responses in the uninvolved tumor-adjacent lung. Longer overall survival was associated with higher T cell density in blood, whereas shorter survival was associated with higher clonality in adjacent lung. Since the design was exploratory, TCR variables were selected using unadjusted p-values with no false-discovery rate correction.

Concerning this clone: No cognate antigen has been identified for it. Base-call qualities are not available, and no considerably larger clone is one nucleotide away.

TCR beta CDR3 regions were sequenced from DNA using the immunoSEQ Assay. In the paper's pipeline: T cell density was computed as TCR beta template counts normalized to usable DNA estimated by amplifying housekeeping genes. Richness was estimated using the preseqR package, with extrapolation to 400,000 templates for PBMC samples and to 120,000 templates for tissue samples. Clonality was taken to be one minus Pielou's evenness. Differential abundance testing on productive amino-acid clonotypes, with a minimum total count of 5 and an alpha of 0.1, was used to identify tissue-enriched TCRs. The Jaccard Index and the Morisita Overlap Index were used to measure how much the repertoires overlapped between compartments. GLIPH clustered TCR beta CDR3s with public tetramer-defined viral CDR3s; viral motifs required at least three viral sequences plus V-gene enrichment. In TCRdb, the immuneACCESS table is reduced to in-frame sequences with V and J assigned. These tables do not hold every clone; where another copy was compared, an unresolved V gene accounts for under half, and the others remain unexplained. That table furnishes V, J and clone size, whereas the DNA furnished D and trimming. The sample records 23,000 or so clones, around 85% of which are singletons. The ten largest clones capture 0.95% to 1.3% of the sample.

CDR1 and CDR2 are drawn from the germline V gene (reference sequence): LNHDA, SQIVND. The CDR3 starts with the cysteine, ends with the phenylalanine, and has 16 residues. CDR3 DNA is the only sequence kept; it has 48 bases, read in frame from the first base. At the junction V is shortened by 3 bases and J by 9 bases, with 18 bases in between. At diagnosis, peripheral blood, uninvolved tumor-adjacent lung and tumor were collected and were preserved as a mix of fresh-frozen and FFPE material. Blood samples were analyzed as peripheral blood mononuclear cells for TCR repertoire profiling. The sample in question was peripheral blood, obtained before any cancer treatment. This sequence originates from a woman aged 35 to 69 with stage I lung adenocarcinoma. The chain is made from TRBV19 and TRBJ1-6, with a tentative D gene TRBD1 over 5 matching bases. The sequenced DNA: TGTGCCAGTAGTATTTATGTTGAGTATGGGGGTTCACCCCTCCACTTT. Protein translation: CASSIYVEYGGSPLHF.